The 27 T cell receptor beta chains in this list originate from one sample, sequenced in a study of blood T cell repertoires in COVID-19. TCRdb's table, derived via immunoSEQ multiplex PCR, lists solely in-frame clones and lacks some. The sample has around 200,000 clones, 85% to 90% seen once. Sequencing input: peripheral blood. The receptors shown here come from a person between 70 and 80 years old with COVID-19, enrolled during active disease.

CDR3 region: CASSILSGRNGYTF. CDR3 bases: TGTGCCAGTAGTATATTGTCAGGTCGCAATGGCTACACCTTC. This chain joins TRBV19 and TRBJ1-2; D is uncertain. This CDR3 comprises 14 residues. From germline, CDR1 is LNHDA and CDR2 SQIVND (reference sequence). With 2 bases removed from V and 6 bases from J, the gap between germline ends came to 13 bases.

V gene TRBV21-1 combines with J gene TRBJ1-6. TRBV21-1 is recorded as a pseudogene. This CDR3 region has 19 residues. CDR3 region: CASSTRLPPGWEYNSPLHF. The CDR3 DNA sequence: TGTGCCAGCAGCACAAGGCTGCCGCCTGGTTGGGAGTATAATTCACCCCTCCACTTT.

This clone was recorded once. The chain links TRBV9 to TRBJ2-3; TRBD1 matches at 11 bases. CDR1 and CDR2 from the germline V gene are SGDLS and YYNGEE. The CDR3 runs to 16 residues. V gave up 3 bases and J gave up 2 bases; unmatched junction bases: 5. The CDR3, as DNA: TGTGCCAGCAGCGAAGGACAGGGGGCGGTCACAGATACGCAGTATTTT. Protein sequence: CASSEGQGAVTDTQYF.

This chain uses TRBV6-1 with TRBJ2-3; the D gene is possibly TRBD1 (5 bases). Germline assignment: CDR1 MNHNS and CDR2 SASEGT. This CDR3 has 13 residues. Trimming took off 2 bases at V and 5 bases at J, with 8 bases between the two ends. The CDR3 nucleotides are TGTGCCAGCAGTGAAAGGGGTATAGATACGCAGTATTTT. This translates into CASSERGIDTQYF.

The chain is built from TRBV5-4 and TRBJ1-1; 7 bases map to TRBD1. With V trimmed by 4 bases and J by 0 bases, 6 bases remained unmatched. CDR1 and CDR2 from the germline V gene are SGHNT and YYREEE (reference sequence). The CDR3 runs 15 residues. In nucleotides, the CDR3 is TGTGCCAGCAGCCCCACAGGGGTCCTGAACACTGAAGCTTTCTTT. This translates into CASSPTGVLNTEAFF.

V usage is TRBV7-3 and J usage is TRBJ2-1; D is uncertain. The V gene lost 1 base and the J gene lost 5 bases, with 6 bases spanning the gap. The CDR3 consists of 13 residues. CDR1 and CDR2 from the germline V gene are SGHTA and FQGTGA. The CDR3 loop reads CASSLSRNNEQFF. The CDR3 nucleotides are TGTGCCAGCAGCTTAAGCAGGAACAATGAGCAGTTCTTC.

This clone was seen once. The chain carries TRBV6-5 and TRBJ2-7, with 9 bases fitting TRBD1. Per the germline V gene, CDR1 is MNHEY and CDR2 is SVGAGI. This CDR3 spans 15 amino acids. The ends lost 6 bases at V and 2 bases at J; junction bases unmatched: 8. In DNA form, the CDR3 reads TGTGCCAGCAGCCCACAGGGGGCGATAACCTACGAGCAGTACTTC. Protein product: CASSPQGAITYEQYF.

V and J are TRBV2 and TRBJ2-2, with TRBD2 identical over 7 bases. This CDR3 region has 14 residues. Germline assignment: CDR1 SNHLY and CDR2 FYNNEI. Trimming removed 3 bases from V and 5 bases from J; junction bases left unmatched: 3. Here the CDR3 DNA reads TGTGCCAGCAGTGACCGAGCGGGGACCGGGGAGCTGTTTTTT. Translated: CASSDRAGTGELFF.

The chain recombines TRBV19 with TRBJ1-1, with 8 positions matching TRBD1. Germline CDR1 reads LNHDA; CDR2 reads SQIVND (reference sequence). The CDR3 extends over 16 amino acids. J lost 0 bases, V lost 7 bases, and 10 bases had no gene match. The CDR3 reads CASKWFQGAMNTEAFF. In DNA form, the CDR3 reads TGTGCCAGTAAGTGGTTTCAGGGGGCCATGAACACTGAAGCTTTCTTT. Full variable domain (rest looked up from reference TRBV19 and TRBJ1-1): DGGITQSPKYLFRKEGQNVTLSCEQNLNHDAMYWYRQDPGQGLRLIYYSQIVNDFQKGDIAEGYSVSREKKESFPLTVTSAQKNPTAFYLCASKWFQGAMNTEAFFGQGTRLTVV.

The chain combines TRBV23-1 with TRBJ2-7, with TRBD2 as a possible D gene (5 bases). TRBV23-1 belongs to the ORF category, with a function that is uncertain. The CDR3 spans 14 residues. The V gene lost 8 bases and the J gene lost 6 bases, with 20 bases spanning the gap. The CDR3 coding sequence is TGCGCCAGCGTACTACGGGGTGTTGGCGGCGAGCAGTACTTC. Translated, it gives CASVLRGVGGEQYF.

In its sample, this clone was seen once. The chain carries TRBV7-8 and TRBJ2-1; D perhaps matches TRBD1 (6 bases). The CDR3 is 13 residues long. Germline lookup yields CDR1 SGHVS and CDR2 FQNEAQ. Between the trimmed V and J ends, which lost 7 bases and 4 bases, there was a span of 11 bases. CDR3 sequence (DNA): TGTGCCAGCACCTGGGACACGTACAATGAGCAGTTCTTC. This translates into CASTWDTYNEQFF.

The chain links TRBV14 to TRBJ2-5; D is undetermined. V lost 2 bases, J lost 3 bases, and 4 bases lay in between. This CDR3 contains 12 residues. Germline V CDR1 and CDR2: SGHDN, FVKESK. Here the CDR3 DNA reads TGTGCCAGCAGCCAACACAAAGAGACCCAGTACTTC. Its translation is CASSQHKETQYF.

J is TRBJ2-7 and V is TRBV5-1; 9 bases fit TRBD1. Unmatched junction bases numbered 6, after V lost 5 bases and J lost 3 bases. The CDR3 sequence is 14 residues long. CDR1 and CDR2 (germline): SGHRS, YFSETQ. The DNA of the CDR3 is TGCGCCAGCAGGGTCGGGACAGGGAACTACGAGCAGTACTTC. This translates into CASRVGTGNYEQYF.

The chain is built from TRBV10-3 and TRBJ2-1, with 13 bases identical to TRBD2. Per the germline V gene, CDR1 is ENHRY and CDR2 is SYGVKD. CDR3 length: 16 residues. V gave up 7 bases and J gave up 2 bases; unmatched junction bases: 5. CDR3 DNA: TGTGCCATCAAGACTAGCGGGGGGCTACCCTACAATGAGCAGTTCTTC. Its protein is CAIKTSGGLPYNEQFF.

This clone has a single count. The V gene is TRBV28, the J gene TRBJ2-3, with D possibly being TRBD2 (6 bases). The CDR3 length is 15 residues. Trimming removed 10 bases at V and 0 bases at J, with 17 bases between. Germline lookup yields CDR1 MDHEN and CDR2 SYDVKM. The CDR3 DNA reads as TGTGCCATAACCCCTAGCGCGGATAGCACAGATACGCAGTATTTT. Its translation is CAITPSADSTDTQYF.

V is TRBV4-3 and J is TRBJ1-1, with D tentatively TRBD1 (6 bases). Trimming took 4 bases from V and 8 from J, leaving 20 bases between them. This CDR3 spans 15 amino acids. Germline values: CDR1 LGHNA, CDR2 YSLEER. The CDR3 is CASSLSLTGIDEAFF. The DNA for the CDR3 is TGCGCCAGCAGCCTCAGCCTTACAGGGATAGACGAAGCTTTCTTT.

This sequence joins TRBV14 and TRBJ1-4; TRBD1 agrees at 8 bases. The J segment lost 7 bases and the V segment lost 0 bases, leaving 4 bases of the junction unmatched. Germline values: CDR1 SGHDN, CDR2 FVKESK. The CDR3 runs to 15 residues. The CDR3 DNA reads TGTGCCAGCAGCCAAGAAGGCAGGGGGCTTGAAAAACTGTTTTTT. Its protein product is CASSQEGRGLEKLFF.

This chain links TRBV11-2 with TRBJ2-3, with D perhaps TRBD1 (6 bases). Germline V gene sequence: CDR1 SGHAT, CDR2 FQNNGV. Trimming removed 2 bases at V and 4 bases at J, with 10 bases between. The CDR3 totals 14 residues. In DNA, the CDR3 is TGTGCCAGCAGCTTAAGACAGGCCGCAGATACGCAGTATTTT. Encoded protein: CASSLRQAADTQYF.

This clone has just one count. The chain carries TRBV18 and TRBJ1-5, with 12 bases lining up with TRBD1. The CDR3 is 15 amino acids. V dropped 3 bases and J dropped 7; count of bases not matched to a gene: 4. Per the germline V gene, CDR1 is KGHSH and CDR2 is LQKENI. CDR3 residues: CASSPRDRGRQPQHF. The CDR3 DNA is TGTGCCAGCTCACCGCGGGACAGGGGGCGGCAGCCCCAGCATTTT. The full variable domain, completed using reference TRBV18 and TRBJ1-5, is NAGVMQNPRHLVRRRGQEARLRCSPMKGHSHVYWYRQLPEEGLKFMVYLQKENIIDESGMPKERFSAEFPKEGPSILRIQQVVRGDSAAYFCASSPRDRGRQPQHFGDGTRLSIL.

The chain combines TRBV9 with TRBJ1-4, with TRBD1 as a possible D gene (6 bases). The V gene's germline CDR1 is SGDLS and CDR2 YYNGEE. Trimming removed 0 bases from V and 8 bases from J, with 14 bases in between. There are 15 residues in the CDR3. CDR3: CASSVGGGRGEKLFF. CDR3 sequence (DNA): TGTGCCAGCAGCGTAGGCGGGGGCCGAGGAGAAAAACTGTTTTTT.

The chain carries TRBV5-1 and TRBJ1-1; 8 bases map to TRBD1. The CDR3 consists of 16 residues. V lost 7 bases to trimming and J lost 1 base; unmatched junction nucleotides: 12. The germline V gene encodes CDR1 SGHRS and CDR2 YFSETQ. As DNA, the CDR3 is TGCGCCAGCGGAATCAGGGGGCGAGACCGGAACACTGAAGCTTTCTTT. Encoded protein: CASGIRGRDRNTEAFF. Full variable domain (remainder filled in from reference TRBV5-1 and TRBJ1-1): KAGVTQTPRYLIKTRGQQVTLSCSPISGHRSVSWYQQTPGQGLQFLFEYFSETQRNKGNFPGRFSGRQFSNSRSEMNVSTLELGDSALYLCASGIRGRDRNTEAFFGQGTRLTVV.

V usage is TRBV5-4 and J usage is TRBJ1-4, with 8 nucleotides matching TRBD1. The length of the CDR3 is 16 residues. V lost 5 bases to trimming and J lost 6 bases; unmatched junction nucleotides: 12. Germline CDR1 SGHNT, CDR2 YYREEE (reference sequence). CDR3 sequence reads: CASSKGPTGEDEKLFF. The CDR3 DNA reads as TGTGCCAGCAGTAAAGGTCCGACAGGGGAGGATGAAAAACTGTTTTTT.

The chain uses TRBV5-5 and TRBJ2-7; 10 bases line up with TRBD2. The germline V gene encodes CDR1 SGHKS and CDR2 YYEKEE (reference sequence). J gave up 3 bases and V 1 base, and 4 bases lay outside the gene matches. This CDR3 comprises 15 residues. For the CDR3, the DNA is TGTGCCAGCAGCTTGAGAGCGGGAGGGGGCTACGAGCAGTACTTC. It yields the protein CASSLRAGGGYEQYF.

This clone has a single count. The chain joins TRBV9 to TRBJ1-2; 8 nucleotides line up with TRBD1. The CDR3 covers 16 residues. V lost 0 bases and J lost 4; bases outside the gene matches: 8. Germline V CDR1 and CDR2: SGDLS, YYNGEE. CDR3 DNA sequence: TGTGCCAGCAGCGTAGCTAGCCAGGGGGCATTCTATGGCTACACCTTC. Its translation is CASSVASQGAFYGYTF.

The chain has TRBV4-3 and TRBJ2-2, with 9 bases identical to TRBD1. Germline CDR1 is LGHNA and CDR2 is YSLEER. The CDR3 length is 15 residues. With 3 bases clipped from V and 3 bases from J, the junction kept 2 bases outside the gene matches. CDR3 protein: CASSQRTGDTGELFF. CDR3 nucleotide sequence: TGCGCCAGCAGCCAGCGGACAGGGGACACCGGGGAGCTGTTTTTT.

The chain couples TRBV7-3 to TRBJ2-5; a weak D match, TRBD1 (6 bases). The CDR3 loop spans 14 amino acids. V dropped 1 base and J dropped 2 bases, with 8 bases sitting between them. The germline gives CDR1 SGHTA, CDR2 FQGTGA. The CDR3 loop is CASSLIGGQETQYF. The CDR3 region has the DNA TGTGCCAGCAGCTTAATAGGGGGACAAGAGACCCAGTACTTC.

This clone was observed a single time. The junction and the germline gene differ at one end; a read error may be behind it. This chain joins TRBV7-8 and TRBJ2-7; a weak D match, TRBD2 (5 bases). The CDR3 runs to 13 residues. The germline gives CDR1 SGHVS, CDR2 FQNEAQ. This chain's CDR3 is CASSLAGIYEQYF. CDR3 nucleotides: TGTGCCAGCAGCCTAGCCGGGATCTACGAGCAGTACTTC.